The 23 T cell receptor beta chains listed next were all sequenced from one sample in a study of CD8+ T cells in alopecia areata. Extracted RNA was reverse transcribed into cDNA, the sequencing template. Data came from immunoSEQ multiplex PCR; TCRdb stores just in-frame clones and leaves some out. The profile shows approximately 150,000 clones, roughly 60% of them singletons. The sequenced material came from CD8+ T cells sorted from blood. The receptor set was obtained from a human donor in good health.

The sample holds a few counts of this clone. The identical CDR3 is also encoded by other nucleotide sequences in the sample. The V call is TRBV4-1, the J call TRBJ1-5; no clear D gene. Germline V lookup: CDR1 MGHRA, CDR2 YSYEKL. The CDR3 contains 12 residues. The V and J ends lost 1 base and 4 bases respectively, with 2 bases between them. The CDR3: CASSQGNQPQHF. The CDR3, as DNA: TGCGCCAGCAGCCAAGGGAATCAGCCCCAGCATTTT.

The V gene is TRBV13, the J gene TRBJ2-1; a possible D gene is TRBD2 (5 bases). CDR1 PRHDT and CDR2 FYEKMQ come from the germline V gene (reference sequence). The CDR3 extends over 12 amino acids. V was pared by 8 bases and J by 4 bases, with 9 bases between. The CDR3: CASGSQYNEQFF. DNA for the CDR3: TGTGCCAGCGGGAGTCAATACAATGAGCAGTTCTTC.

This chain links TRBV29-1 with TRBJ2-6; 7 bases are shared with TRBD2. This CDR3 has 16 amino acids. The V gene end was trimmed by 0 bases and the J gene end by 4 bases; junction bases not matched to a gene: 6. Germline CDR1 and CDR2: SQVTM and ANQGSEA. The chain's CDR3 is CSVEDRGVAGANVLTF. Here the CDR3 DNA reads TGCAGCGTTGAAGATCGGGGGGTGGCAGGGGCCAACGTCCTGACTTTC.

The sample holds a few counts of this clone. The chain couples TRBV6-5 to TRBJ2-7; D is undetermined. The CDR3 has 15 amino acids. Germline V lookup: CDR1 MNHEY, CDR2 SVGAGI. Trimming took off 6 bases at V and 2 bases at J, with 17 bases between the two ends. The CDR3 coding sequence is TGTGCCAGCAGCCCGACCCTTACTGAGGCCTACGAGCAGTACTTC. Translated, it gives CASSPTLTEAYEQYF.

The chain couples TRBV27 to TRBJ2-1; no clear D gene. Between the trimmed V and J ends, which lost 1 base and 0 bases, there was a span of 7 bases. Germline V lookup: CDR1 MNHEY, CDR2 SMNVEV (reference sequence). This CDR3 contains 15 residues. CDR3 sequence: CASSLLGSSYNEQFF. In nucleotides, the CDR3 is TGTGCCAGCAGTTTATTAGGAAGCTCCTACAATGAGCAGTTCTTC.

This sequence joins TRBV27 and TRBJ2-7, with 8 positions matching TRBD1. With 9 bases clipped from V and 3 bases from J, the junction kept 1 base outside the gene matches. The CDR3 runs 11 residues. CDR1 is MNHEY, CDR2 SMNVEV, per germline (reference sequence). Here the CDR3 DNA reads TGTGCCAGTGGACAGGGCTACGAGCAGTACTTC. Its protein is CASGQGYEQYF.

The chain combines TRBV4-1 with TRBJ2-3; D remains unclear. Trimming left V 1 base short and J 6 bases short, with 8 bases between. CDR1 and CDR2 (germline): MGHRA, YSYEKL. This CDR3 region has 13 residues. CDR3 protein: CASSQGVMDTQYF. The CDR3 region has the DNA TGCGCCAGCAGCCAAGGGGTCATGGATACGCAGTATTTT.

The CDR3 DNA reads as TGTGCCAGCACAGGGGGCTACGAGCAGTACTTC. It specifies CASTGGYEQYF. V gene TRBV27 combines with J gene TRBJ2-7; the match to TRBD1 covers 7 bases. Germline values: CDR1 MNHEY, CDR2 SMNVEV (reference sequence). Trimming removed 7 bases from V and 3 bases from J; junction bases left unmatched: 0. CDR3 length: 11 amino acids.

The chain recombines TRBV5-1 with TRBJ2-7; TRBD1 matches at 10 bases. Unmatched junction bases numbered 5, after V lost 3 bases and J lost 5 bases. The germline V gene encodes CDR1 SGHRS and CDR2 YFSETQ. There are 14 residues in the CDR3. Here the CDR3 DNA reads TGCGCCAGCAGCTACGCCGGGACAGGGGACGAGCAGTACTTC. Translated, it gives CASSYAGTGDEQYF.

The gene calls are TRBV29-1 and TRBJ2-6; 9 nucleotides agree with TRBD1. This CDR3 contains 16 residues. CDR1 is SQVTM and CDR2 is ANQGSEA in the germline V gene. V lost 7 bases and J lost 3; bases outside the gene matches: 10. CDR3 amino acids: CSAAGDREHGANVLTF. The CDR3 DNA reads TGCAGCGCGGCAGGGGACAGGGAACATGGGGCCAACGTCCTGACTTTC.

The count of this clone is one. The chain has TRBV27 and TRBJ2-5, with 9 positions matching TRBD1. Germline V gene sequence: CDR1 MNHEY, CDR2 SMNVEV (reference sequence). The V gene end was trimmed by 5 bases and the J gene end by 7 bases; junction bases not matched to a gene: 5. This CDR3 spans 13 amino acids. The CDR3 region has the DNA TGTGCCAGCAGTCCGACAGGGGGGGGGACCCAGTACTTC. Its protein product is CASSPTGGGTQYF.

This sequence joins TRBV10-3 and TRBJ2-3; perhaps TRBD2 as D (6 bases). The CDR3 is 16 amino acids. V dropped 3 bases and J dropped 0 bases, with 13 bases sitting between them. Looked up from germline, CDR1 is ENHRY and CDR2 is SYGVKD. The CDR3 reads CAISDSASGSTDTQYF. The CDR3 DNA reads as TGTGCCATCAGTGACTCCGCAAGCGGGAGCACAGATACGCAGTATTTT.

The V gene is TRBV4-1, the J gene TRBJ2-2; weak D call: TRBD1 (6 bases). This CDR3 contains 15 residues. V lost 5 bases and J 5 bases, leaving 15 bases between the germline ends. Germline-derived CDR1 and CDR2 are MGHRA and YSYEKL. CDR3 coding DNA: TGCGCCAGCAGCGACGGGCAGGGGAAAACCGGGGAGCTGTTTTTT. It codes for CASSDGQGKTGELFF.

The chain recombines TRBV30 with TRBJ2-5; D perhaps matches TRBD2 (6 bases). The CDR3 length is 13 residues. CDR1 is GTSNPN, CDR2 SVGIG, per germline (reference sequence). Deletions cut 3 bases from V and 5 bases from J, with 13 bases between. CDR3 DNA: TGTGCCTGGAGCCTACTAGGAGGGGAGACCCAGTACTTC. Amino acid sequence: CAWSLLGGETQYF.

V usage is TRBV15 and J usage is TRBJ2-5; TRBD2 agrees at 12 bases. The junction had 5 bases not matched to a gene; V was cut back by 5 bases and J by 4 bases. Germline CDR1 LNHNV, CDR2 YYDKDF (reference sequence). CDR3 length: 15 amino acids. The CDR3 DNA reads TGTGCCACCAGCCCTAGCGGGGGGGTATTAGAGACCCAGTACTTC. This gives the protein CATSPSGGVLETQYF.

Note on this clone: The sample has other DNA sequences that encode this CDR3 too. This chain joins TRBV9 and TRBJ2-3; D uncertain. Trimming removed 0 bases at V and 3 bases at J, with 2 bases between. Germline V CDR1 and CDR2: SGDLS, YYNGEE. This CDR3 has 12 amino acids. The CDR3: CASSVGTDTQYF. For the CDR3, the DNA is TGTGCCAGCAGCGTAGGGACAGATACGCAGTATTTT.

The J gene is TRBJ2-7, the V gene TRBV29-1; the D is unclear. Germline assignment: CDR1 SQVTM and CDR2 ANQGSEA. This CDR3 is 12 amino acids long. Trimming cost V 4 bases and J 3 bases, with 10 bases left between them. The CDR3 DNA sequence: TGCAGCGTTGTCGGTTCCTACTACGAGCAGTACTTC. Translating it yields CSVVGSYYEQYF.

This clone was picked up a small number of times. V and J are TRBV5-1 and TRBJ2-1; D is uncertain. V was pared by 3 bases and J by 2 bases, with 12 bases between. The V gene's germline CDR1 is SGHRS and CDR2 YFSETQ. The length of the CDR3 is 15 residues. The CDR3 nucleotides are TGCGCCAGCAGCTATGGGGAAATTCCCTACAATGAGCAGTTCTTC. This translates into CASSYGEIPYNEQFF.

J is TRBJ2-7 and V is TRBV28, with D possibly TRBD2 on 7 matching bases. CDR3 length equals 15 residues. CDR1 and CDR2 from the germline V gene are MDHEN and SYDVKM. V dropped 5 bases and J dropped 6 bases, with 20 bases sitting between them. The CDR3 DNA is TGTGCCAGCAGTCCTATTACAGGGAGGGCCATCGAGCAGTACTTC. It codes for CASSPITGRAIEQYF.

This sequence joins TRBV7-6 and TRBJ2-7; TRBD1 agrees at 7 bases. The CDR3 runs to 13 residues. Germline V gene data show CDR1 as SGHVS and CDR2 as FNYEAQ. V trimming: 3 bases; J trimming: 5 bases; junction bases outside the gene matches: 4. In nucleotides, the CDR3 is TGTGCCAGCAGCTTGGCAGGGGGACACGAGCAGTACTTC. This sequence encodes CASSLAGGHEQYF.

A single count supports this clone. As DNA, the CDR3 is TGCAGCGTTGAAGATGAGTACGAGCAGTACTTC. It translates to CSVEDEYEQYF. This chain connects TRBV29-1 to TRBJ2-7; D gene ambiguous. There are 11 residues in the CDR3. Germline V gives CDR1 SQVTM, CDR2 ANQGSEA. With 0 bases removed from V and 4 bases from J, the gap between germline ends came to 4 bases.

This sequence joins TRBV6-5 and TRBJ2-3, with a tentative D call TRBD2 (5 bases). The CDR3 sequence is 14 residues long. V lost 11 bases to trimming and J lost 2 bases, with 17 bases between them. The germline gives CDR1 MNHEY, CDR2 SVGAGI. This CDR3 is CASGSGLHTDTQYF. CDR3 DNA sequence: TGTGCCTCGGGGAGTGGGCTGCACACAGATACGCAGTATTTT.

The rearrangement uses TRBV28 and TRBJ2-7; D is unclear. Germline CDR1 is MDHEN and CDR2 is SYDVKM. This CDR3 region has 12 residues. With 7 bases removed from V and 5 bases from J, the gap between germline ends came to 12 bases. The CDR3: CASNVYGHEQYF. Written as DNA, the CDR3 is TGTGCCAGCAACGTATATGGGCACGAGCAGTACTTC.